This TCR beta chain comes out of a study of blood T cell repertoires in COVID-19. The overall study: From T cells, B-cell-depleted T cells, or PBMCs came the material, which was cDNA or gDNA.

In the source study's methods: Amplifying reference gene primers gave estimates of nucleated cell counts. Data came from immunoSEQ multiplex PCR; TCRdb stores just in-frame clones and leaves some out. The D gene and trimming were derived from the DNA, and the V and J assignments and clone size from that table. The table includes 200,000 or so clones, roughly nine tenths detected once. Sequenced: peripheral blood. This clonotype was sampled from a woman aged 45 to 65 with acute or convalescent COVID-19.

CDR3 nucleotides: TGTGCCTGGAAGTGGCGGGGGGCTCCTGAGGGGCAGTTCTTC. As protein: CAWKWRGAPEGQFF. J is TRBJ2-1 and V is TRBV30; 8 positions agree with TRBD2. J lost 12 bases, V lost 4 bases, and 14 bases had no gene match. Germline CDR1 reads GTSNPN; CDR2 reads SVGIG (reference sequence). This CDR3 contains 14 residues.